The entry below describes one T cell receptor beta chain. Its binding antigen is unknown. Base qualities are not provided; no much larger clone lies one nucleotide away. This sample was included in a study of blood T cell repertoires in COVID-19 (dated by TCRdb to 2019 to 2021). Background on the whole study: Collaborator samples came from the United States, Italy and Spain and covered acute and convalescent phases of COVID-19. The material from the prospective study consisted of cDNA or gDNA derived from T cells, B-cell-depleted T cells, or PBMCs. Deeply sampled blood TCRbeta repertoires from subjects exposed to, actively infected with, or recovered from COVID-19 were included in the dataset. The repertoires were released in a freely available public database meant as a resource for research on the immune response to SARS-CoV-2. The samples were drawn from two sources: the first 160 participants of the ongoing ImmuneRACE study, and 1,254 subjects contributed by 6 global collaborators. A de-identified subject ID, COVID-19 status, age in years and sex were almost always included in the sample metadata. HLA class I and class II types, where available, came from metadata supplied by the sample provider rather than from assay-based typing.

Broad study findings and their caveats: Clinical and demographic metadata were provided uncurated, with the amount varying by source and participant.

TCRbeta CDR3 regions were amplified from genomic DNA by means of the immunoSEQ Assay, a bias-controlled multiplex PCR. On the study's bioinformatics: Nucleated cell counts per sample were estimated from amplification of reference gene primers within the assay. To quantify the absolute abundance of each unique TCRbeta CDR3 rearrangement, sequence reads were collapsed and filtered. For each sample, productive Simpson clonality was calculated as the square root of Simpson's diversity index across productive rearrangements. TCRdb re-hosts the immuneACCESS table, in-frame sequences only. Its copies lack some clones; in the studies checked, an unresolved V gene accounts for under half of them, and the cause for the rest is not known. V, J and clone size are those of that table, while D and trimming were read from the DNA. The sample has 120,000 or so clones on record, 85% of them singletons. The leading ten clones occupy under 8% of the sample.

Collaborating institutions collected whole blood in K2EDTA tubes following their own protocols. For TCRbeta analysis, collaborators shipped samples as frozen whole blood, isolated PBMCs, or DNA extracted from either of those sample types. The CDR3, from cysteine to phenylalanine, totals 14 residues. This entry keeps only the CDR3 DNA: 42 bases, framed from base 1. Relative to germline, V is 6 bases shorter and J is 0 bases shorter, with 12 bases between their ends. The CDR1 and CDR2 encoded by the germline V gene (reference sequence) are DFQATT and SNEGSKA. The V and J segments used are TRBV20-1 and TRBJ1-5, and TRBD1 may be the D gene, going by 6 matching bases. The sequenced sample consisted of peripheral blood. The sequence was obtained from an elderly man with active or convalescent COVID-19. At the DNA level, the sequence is TGCAGTGCCAGTAAGGGGGATAGCAATCAGCCCCAGCATTTT. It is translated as CSASKGDSNQPQHF.